These T cell receptor beta chains were read from a single sample in a study of blood T cell repertoires in COVID-19. Using immunoSEQ multiplex PCR, the repertoire was profiled, and TCRdb retains in-frame clones only, with some absent. The table lists about 120,000 clones, around three quarters of them singletons. Sequencing was carried out using peripheral blood. These receptor sequences come from a man aged 40-49 years with active or convalescent COVID-19. CDR3s include the opening cysteine and the closing phenylalanine or tryptophan. D genes are given only for firm matches. Clone size is stated in some rows and not others, as once, few, many or a class when expanded.

V	J	D	size	CDR3	DNA
TRBV19	TRBJ1-2	-	-	CASSIASRGYTF	TGTGCCAGTAGTATAGCCTCGAGGGGCTACACCTTC
TRBV15	TRBJ1-5	TRBD1	-	CATSREGQGAGSNQPQHF	TGTGCCACCAGCAGAGAGGGACAGGGGGCGGGGAGCAATCAGCCCCAGCATTTT
TRBV7-9	TRBJ2-5	TRBD2	-	CASSREGWGETQYF	TGTGCCAGCAGCCGGGAGGGGTGGGGAGAGACCCAGTACTTC
TRBV27	TRBJ1-3	TRBD1	-	CASRRSTGGERGAGNTIYF	TGTGCCAGCCGACGATCGACAGGGGGCGAAAGGGGTGCTGGAAACACCATATATTTT
TRBV15	TRBJ1-2	-	-	CATSRETGNYGYTF	TGTGCCACCAGCAGAGAAACAGGGAACTATGGCTACACCTTC
TRBV13	TRBJ2-2	TRBD2	-	CASSQPAGGTGELFF	TGTGCCAGCAGTCAACCTGCGGGGGGCACCGGGGAGCTGTTTTTT
TRBV7-2	TRBJ1-5	-	-	CASSFAPSGNQPQHF	TGTGCCAGCAGCTTCGCCCCAAGCGGGAATCAGCCCCAGCATTTT
TRBV6-5	TRBJ1-1	TRBD1	-	CASMEHDRDTEAFF	TGTGCCAGCATGGAGCATGACAGGGACACTGAAGCTTTCTTT
TRBV7-9	TRBJ2-5	TRBD2	-	CASSLSESSGRSYQETQYF	TGTGCCAGCAGCTTATCAGAGAGTAGCGGGCGGTCGTACCAAGAGACCCAGTACTTC
TRBV7-8	TRBJ2-7	-	-	CASSLSPSAYEQYF	TGTGCCAGCAGCTTATCCCCAAGCGCCTACGAGCAGTACTTC
TRBV19	TRBJ1-5	-	-	CASSEFGGLGNQPQHF	TGTGCCAGTAGTGAATTCGGGGGATTAGGGAATCAGCCCCAGCATTTT
TRBV25-1	TRBJ2-3	-	-	CASSESGDIGRDTQYF	TGTGCCAGCAGTGAATCCGGGGACATCGGGCGAGATACGCAGTATTTT
TRBV28	TRBJ2-5	TRBD1	-	CASRVMIGQEQETQYF	TGTGCCAGCAGGGTGATGATAGGACAGGAACAAGAGACCCAGTACTTC
TRBV28	TRBJ2-1	-	-	CASSPYGWLLDEQFF	TGTGCCAGCAGCCCGTACGGGTGGTTACTGGATGAGCAGTTCTTC
TRBV5-1	TRBJ1-1	-	-	CASSLRGLNTEAFF	TGCGCCAGCAGCTTAAGGGGGTTGAACACTGAAGCTTTCTTT
TRBV29-1	TRBJ1-1	-	-	CSGHRTVTNTEAFF	TGCAGCGGTCATCGGACAGTCACGAACACTGAAGCTTTCTTT
TRBV4-3	TRBJ2-1	-	-	CASSQDLSPTSASIGFF	TGCGCCAGCAGCCAAGATTTATCCCCAACATCAGCGTCAATTGGGTTCTTC
TRBV14	TRBJ1-2	TRBD1	once	CASSPPGGGYGYTF	TGTGCCAGCAGCCCCCCAGGGGGCGGGTATGGCTACACCTTC
TRBV30	TRBJ2-3	TRBD2	-	CAWSGNPGLAESTDTQYF	TGTGCCTGGAGTGGGAACCCGGGACTAGCGGAGAGCACAGATACGCAGTATTTT
TRBV27	TRBJ1-5	-	-	CASSWAGAEPQHF	TGTGCCAGCAGCTGGGCAGGGGCCGAGCCCCAGCATTTT
TRBV30	TRBJ1-4	-	-	CAWTAVQGREKLFF	TGTGCCTGGACGGCGGTCCAGGGGAGAGAAAAACTGTTTTTT
TRBV5-4	TRBJ2-1	TRBD1	-	CASSLAMGTGSGNEQFF	TGTGCCAGCAGCTTGGCCATGGGGACAGGGTCGGGCAATGAGCAGTTCTTC
TRBV2	TRBJ1-1	-	-	CASVKWGGLNTEAFF	TGTGCCAGCGTGAAATGGGGGGGGTTGAACACTGAAGCTTTCTTT
TRBV6-5	TRBJ1-2	-	-	CASSYSVAGGYTF	TGTGCCAGCAGTTACTCGGTGGCGGGGGGCTACACCTTC
TRBV29-1	TRBJ2-1	TRBD1	-	CSAADRGVNEQFF	TGCAGCGCCGCGGACAGGGGAGTCAATGAGCAGTTCTTC
TRBV9	TRBJ2-2	TRBD2	-	CASTVIPGLGDTGELFF	TGTGCCAGCACCGTTATCCCTGGACTAGGGGACACCGGGGAGCTGTTTTTT
TRBV6-4	TRBJ2-1	TRBD2	-	CASSEGLAGDEQFF	TGTGCCAGCAGTGAAGGGCTAGCGGGAGATGAGCAGTTCTTC
TRBV6-5	TRBJ2-2	-	-	CASSSLGNTGELFF	TGTGCCAGCAGCTCCCTCGGGAACACCGGGGAGCTGTTTTTT
TRBV9	TRBJ2-6	-	-	CASSVEAAITSGANVLTF	TGTGCCAGCAGCGTAGAGGCAGCGATAACATCTGGGGCCAACGTCCTGACTTTC
TRBV5-6	TRBJ1-1	-	once	CASSSSGTMNTEAFF	TGTGCCAGCAGCTCGTCCGGGACAATGAACACTGAAGCTTTCTTT
TRBV29-1	TRBJ2-7	TRBD1	few	CSVDWTGLGEQYF	TGCAGCGTTGATTGGACAGGGCTAGGCGAGCAGTACTTC
TRBV30	TRBJ1-3	-	-	CAWSVQAGNTIYF	TGTGCCTGGAGTGTACAGGCTGGAAACACCATATATTTT
TRBV2	TRBJ2-7	-	-	CASSEAPVESYEQYF	TGTGCCAGCAGTGAAGCGCCCGTTGAGAGCTACGAGCAGTACTTC
TRBV14	TRBJ1-2	-	-	CASSLDGGPPSGGYTF	TGTGCCAGCAGCCTCGACGGGGGACCGCCATCGGGGGGCTACACCTTC
TRBV28	TRBJ1-2	TRBD1	few	CASSQPLFLDRSNYGYTF	TGTGCCAGCAGTCAGCCCCTCTTCTTGGACAGGAGTAACTATGGCTACACCTTC
TRBV11-3	TRBJ2-3	-	-	CASSIDSNTDTQYF	TGTGCCAGCAGCATTGACAGCAACACAGATACGCAGTATTTT
TRBV5-6	TRBJ1-6	-	-	CASSLDPVRMDNSPLHF	TGTGCCAGCAGCTTGGATCCAGTACGAATGGATAATTCACCCCTCCACTTT
TRBV6-2/TRBV6-3	TRBJ2-1	-	-	CASSSPGGFNNEQFF	TGTGCCAGCAGTTCCCCGGGGGGCTTTAACAATGAGCAGTTCTTC
TRBV14	TRBJ2-3	TRBD2	-	CASSQDWGLAGVSGTDTQYF	TGTGCCAGCAGCCAAGATTGGGGACTAGCGGGAGTGTCGGGCACAGATACGCAGTATTTT
TRBV24-1	TRBJ2-1	TRBD2	-	CATSDWGGSAPNEQFF	TGTGCCACCAGTGATTGGGGGGGATCGGCCCCCAATGAGCAGTTCTTC
TRBV25-1	TRBJ2-3	TRBD2	-	CASSGIGRGATDTQYF	TGTGCCAGCAGTGGGATTGGGCGGGGGGCGACAGATACGCAGTATTTT
TRBV19	TRBJ1-2	-	-	CASSATGDRPGYTF	TGTGCCAGTAGCGCGACCGGCGACAGGCCGGGCTACACCTTC
TRBV10-2	TRBJ2-3	-	-	CASRAGSTDTQYF	TGCGCCAGCAGAGCGGGTAGCACAGATACGCAGTATTTT
TRBV4-1	TRBJ1-4	-	-	CASSQGPQTGFNEKLFF	TGCGCCAGCAGCCAAGGCCCCCAAACAGGGTTTAATGAAAAACTGTTTTTT
TRBV27	TRBJ2-1	TRBD2	-	CASSPLRLAGGPNEQFF	TGTGCCAGCAGTCCTCTACGACTAGCGGGGGGGCCGAATGAGCAGTTCTTC
TRBV6-5	TRBJ1-5	-	-	CASSYRGGQPQHF	TGTGCCAGCAGTTACAGGGGTGGTCAGCCCCAGCATTTT
TRBV6-1	TRBJ2-3	TRBD1	once	CASSEGGRGRDTQYF	TGTGCCAGCAGTGAAGGAGGCAGGGGGCGAGATACGCAGTATTTT
TRBV30	TRBJ1-1	TRBD1	-	CAWTGGKTEAFF	TGTGCCTGGACAGGGGGGAAAACTGAAGCTTTCTTT
TRBV19	TRBJ1-2	-	once	CASSITGGRLKDGYTF	TGTGCCAGTAGTATCACGGGGGGCAGGTTAAAGGATGGCTACACCTTC
TRBV18	TRBJ1-1	-	few	CASSPGGGAEAFF	TGTGCCAGCTCACCAGGGGGGGGAGCTGAAGCTTTCTTT
TRBV4-2	TRBJ1-2	TRBD1	-	CASSQTGGSSNGYTF	TGTGCCAGCAGCCAAACAGGGGGCTCGTCAAATGGCTACACCTTC
TRBV15	TRBJ2-7	-	-	CATSRDRGSYEQYF	TGTGCCACCAGCAGAGATAGGGGGTCCTACGAGCAGTACTTC
TRBV3-1/TRBV3-2	TRBJ2-3	TRBD2	-	CASSLLAGGLSTDTQYF	TGTGCCAGCAGCCTCTTAGCGGGGGGGCTTAGCACAGATACGCAGTATTTT
TRBV28	TRBJ1-1	TRBD1	-	CASSSKRGRTEAFF	TGTGCCAGCAGTTCTAAAAGGGGGCGTACTGAAGCTTTCTTT
TRBV2	TRBJ2-1	TRBD2	-	CASRARTSGLRSYNEQFF	TGTGCCAGCAGAGCCCGGACTAGCGGGCTCCGCTCCTACAATGAGCAGTTCTTC
TRBV29-1	TRBJ1-2	-	-	CSVDSRRQKPQGYTF	TGCAGCGTTGATAGCCGACGTCAGAAACCCCAGGGCTACACCTTC
TRBV7-9	TRBJ2-7	-	once	CASSLGGVSYEQYF	TGTGCCAGCAGCTTAGGAGGCGTGTCCTACGAGCAGTACTTC
TRBV6-1	TRBJ2-1	TRBD2	-	CASSVTSGGGLGEQFF	TGTGCCAGCAGTGTAACTAGCGGGGGGGGGCTTGGTGAGCAGTTCTTC